Listed here are 27 T cell receptor beta chains from one sample, sequenced in a study of chronic HIV infection and antiretroviral therapy. One entry per CDR3 protein results from TCRdb running MiXCR on the 5' RACE reads. The table shows roughly 48,000 distinct CDR3 sequences, with about a fifth occurring only once. Sequences were obtained from peripheral blood. The source is an adult who had HIV and had not received antiretroviral therapy, or was an uninfected healthy control (not recorded which).

This chain connects TRBV20-1 to TRBJ2-7; 9 nucleotides match TRBD2. CDR3 length equals 15 residues. V dropped 5 bases and J dropped 2; count of bases not matched to a gene: 10. Germline CDR1 is DFQATT and CDR2 is SNEGSKA (reference sequence). The CDR3 nucleotides are TGCAGTGCTCCTTCTCTGCGGGAGGGGACCTACGAGCAGTACTTC. Translated, it gives CSAPSLREGTYEQYF.

The chain carries TRBV4-1 and TRBJ1-5, with D perhaps TRBD1 (6 bases). V was trimmed by 3 bases and J by 5 bases, leaving 14 bases between them. The V gene's germline CDR1 is MGHRA and CDR2 YSYEKL. CDR3 length: 15 residues. This CDR3 reads CASSHPGQFDQPQHF. The CDR3 region has the DNA TGCGCCAGCAGCCACCCAGGACAGTTTGATCAGCCCCAGCATTTT.

This clonotype was observed a handful of times. This chain joins TRBV28 and TRBJ2-6; a weak D match, TRBD2 (6 bases). The CDR3 sequence is 16 residues long. The V end was cut by 4 bases, the J end by 0 bases, with 10 bases between. Germline V gene sequence: CDR1 MDHEN, CDR2 SYDVKM. Here the CDR3 DNA reads TGTGCCAGCAGTTCCCCGGGGGACTCTGGGGCCAACGTCCTGACTTTC. As protein: CASSSPGDSGANVLTF.

This clonotype was detected only a few times. The chain recombines TRBV5-1 with TRBJ2-7; 7 bases map to TRBD1. CDR3 length: 12 amino acids. Germline V gives CDR1 SGHRS, CDR2 YFSETQ. V trimming: 5 bases; J trimming: 3 bases; junction bases outside the gene matches: 2. This CDR3 reads CASSGTDYEQYF. CDR3 bases: TGCGCCAGCAGTGGGACAGACTACGAGCAGTACTTC.

This clonotype was counted only a few times. This chain joins TRBV7-8 and TRBJ2-7, with a weak D call TRBD1 (6 bases). V was trimmed by 0 bases and J by 7 bases, leaving 16 bases between them. The CDR3 loop spans 15 amino acids. Germline CDR1 is SGHVS and CDR2 is FQNEAQ. CDR3 loop: CASSLARARGGEQYF. The CDR3 region has the DNA TGTGCCAGCAGCTTAGCCCGTGCCAGGGGCGGGGAGCAGTACTTC.

This sequence joins TRBV4-2 and TRBJ2-1; D call uncertain. Germline-derived CDR1 and CDR2 are LGHNA and YNFKEQ. CDR3 size: 14 residues. Trimming stripped 0 bases from V and 12 bases from J, with 15 bases between. The CDR3 DNA reads TGTGCCAGCAGCCAAGATACCTTAGCCCCTTGGCAGTTCTTC. Encoded protein: CASSQDTLAPWQFF.

The chain has TRBV7-9 and TRBJ2-6; no firm D call. Between the trimmed V and J ends, which lost 5 bases and 0 bases, there was a span of 8 bases. There are 15 residues in the CDR3. CDR1 is SEHNR, CDR2 FQNEAQ, per germline (reference sequence). The CDR3 sequence: CASSAGPSGANVLTF. CDR3 coding DNA: TGTGCCAGCAGCGCTGGGCCCTCTGGGGCCAACGTCCTGACTTTC.

The J gene is TRBJ1-1, the V gene TRBV28; weak D call: TRBD1 (6 bases). The CDR3 consists of 15 residues. The germline V and J ends were trimmed by 5 bases and 0 bases, with 13 bases remaining between them. Germline V gene data show CDR1 as MDHEN and CDR2 as SYDVKM. CDR3 residues: CASSPPGGLNTEAFF. CDR3 sequence (DNA): TGTGCCAGCAGTCCCCCGGGGGGCTTGAACACTGAAGCTTTCTTT.

This clonotype has only a few counts. The chain has TRBV5-4 and TRBJ2-2; tentatively, D is TRBD1 or TRBD2 (6 bases each). The CDR3 totals 15 residues. V was shortened by 5 bases and J by 5 bases, with 16 bases between the two germline ends. Germline assignment: CDR1 SGHNT and CDR2 YYREEE (reference sequence). In DNA, the CDR3 is TGTGCCAGCAGTTATGACAGGAGGGCGACCGGGGAGCTGTTTTTT. It translates to CASSYDRRATGELFF.

This clonotype was counted a few times. The V and J genes are TRBV29-1 and TRBJ2-1; 7 bases are shared with TRBD2. This CDR3 has 14 residues. Germline V lookup: CDR1 SQVTM, CDR2 ANQGSEA. V was clipped by 6 bases and J by 0 bases; unmatched bases: 5. In DNA, the CDR3 is TGCAGCGTCTCTAGGACTAGCTCCTACAATGAGCAGTTCTTC. Its protein product is CSVSRTSSYNEQFF.

This clonotype has more than one count but fewer than ten. V and J are TRBV12-3 or TRBV12-4 and TRBJ1-5; D possibly corresponds to TRBD1 (5 bases). CDR3 length equals 14 residues. V was trimmed by 3 bases and J by 6 bases, leaving 12 bases between them. The CDR3 nucleotides are TGTGCCAGCAGTTTCCGGGACGGAGGTCAGCCCCAGCATTTT. This sequence encodes CASSFRDGGQPQHF.

There are a few counts of this clonotype. This chain links TRBV3-1 with TRBJ2-1; possible D gene TRBD1, 6 bases. This CDR3 spans 15 amino acids. Between the trimmed V and J ends, which lost 5 bases and 2 bases, there was a span of 13 bases. Germline V CDR1 and CDR2: LGHDT, YNNKEL (reference sequence). CDR3: CASSTTGTPYNEQFF. The CDR3 coding sequence is TGTGCCAGCAGCACTACCGGGACACCCTACAATGAGCAGTTCTTC.

The table lists this clonotype with a few counts. The rearrangement uses TRBV28 and TRBJ2-5; TRBD1 agrees at 7 bases. The CDR3 spans 14 residues. V was clipped by 5 bases and J by 4 bases; unmatched bases: 7. Germline assignment: CDR1 MDHEN and CDR2 SYDVKM. The CDR3 loop is CASSRGGDTETQYF. Here the CDR3 DNA reads TGTGCCAGCAGTCGAGGGGGCGATACAGAGACCCAGTACTTC.

The rearrangement joins TRBV7-2 to TRBJ1-5, with TRBD1 matching 7 bases. The V segment lost 3 bases and the J segment 6 bases; nucleotides outside the gene matches: 5. CDR1 and CDR2 from the germline V gene are SGHTA and FQGNSA. The CDR3 contains 14 residues. The CDR3 DNA sequence: TGTGCCAGCAGCTTGGTAGGGGGCTTTCAGCCCCAGCATTTT. Translated: CASSLVGGFQPQHF.

This clonotype was found a few times. The chain has TRBV27 and TRBJ1-2; D not resolved. Germline loops: CDR1 MNHEY, CDR2 SMNVEV (reference sequence). V was shortened by 4 bases and J by 2 bases, with 8 bases between the two germline ends. There are 13 residues in the CDR3. Written as DNA, the CDR3 is TGTGCCAGCAGTTCCGGACGGAACTATGGCTACACCTTC. Translation gives CASSSGRNYGYTF.

The rearrangement joins TRBV11-1 to TRBJ2-1, with 8 bases identical to TRBD2. Trimming at V came to 5 bases and at J to 9 bases, leaving 12 bases not matched to a gene. In germline, CDR1 is SGHAT, CDR2 FQDESV (reference sequence). The CDR3 extends over 15 amino acids. Written as DNA, the CDR3 is TGTGCCAGCAGCATGCCGGGACTAGTTTTGGTTGAGCAGTTCTTC. It encodes CASSMPGLVLVEQFF.

This clonotype was picked up a small number of times. The chain employs TRBV28 and TRBJ1-1, with no clear D. CDR1 and CDR2 from the germline V gene are MDHEN and SYDVKM. V lost 6 bases to trimming and J lost 13 bases, with 30 bases between them. The CDR3 has 16 amino acids. In nucleotides, the CDR3 is TGTGCCAGCAGAAAAACTGCCCCCCTTACTGTCTCTGGGAGTTTCTTT. Translation: CASRKTAPLTVSGSFF.

In its sample, this clonotype was seen a few times. This chain uses TRBV20-1 with TRBJ2-3; D may be TRBD2 (5 bases). The germline gives CDR1 DFQATT, CDR2 SNEGSKA (reference sequence). This CDR3 is 14 amino acids long. The ends were cut back, 5 bases at V and 0 bases at J, with 12 bases in the middle. CDR3 protein: CSAAPGTSTDTQYF. In DNA, the CDR3 is TGCAGTGCTGCCCCGGGAACAAGCACAGATACGCAGTATTTT.

The chain combines TRBV6-1 with TRBJ2-2; D ambiguous. CDR1 and CDR2 from the germline V gene are MNHNS and SASEGT. Trimming pared 3 bases from V and 3 bases from J, leaving 5 bases between. The CDR3 totals 13 residues. CDR3 sequence (DNA): TGTGCCAGCAGTGACATTTACACCGGGGAGCTGTTTTTT. Its translation: CASSDIYTGELFF.

This clonotype was picked up a small number of times. The gene calls are TRBV7-8 and TRBJ1-1, with D tentatively TRBD1 (5 bases). V lost 5 bases and J lost 1, with 14 bases in between. Germline CDR1 SGHVS, CDR2 FQNEAQ. The CDR3 spans 15 residues. The CDR3 coding sequence is TGTGCCAGCAGCGCACGACAGACTCGGAACACTGAAGCTTTCTTT. Protein product: CASSARQTRNTEAFF.

The chain recombines TRBV11-2 with TRBJ1-1; D gene unclear. V lost 5 bases and J 8 bases, leaving 15 bases between the germline ends. Germline V gene data show CDR1 as SGHAT and CDR2 as FQNNGV. This CDR3 spans 13 amino acids. The CDR3 DNA sequence: TGTGCCAGCAGCCCCCGGGCCCAGGTGGAAGCTTTCTTT. Residues: CASSPRAQVEAFF.

V and J are TRBV19 and TRBJ2-5; 8 positions agree with TRBD2. The J segment lost 1 base and the V segment lost 1 base, leaving 2 bases of the junction unmatched. The CDR3 length is 15 residues. Germline loops: CDR1 LNHDA, CDR2 SQIVND (reference sequence). CDR3 in DNA: TGTGCCAGTAGTATAGGGACTAGCTCCCAAGAGACCCAGTACTTC. Its translation: CASSIGTSSQETQYF.

The chain carries TRBV12-3 or TRBV12-4 and TRBJ2-3; no clear D. V shed 3 bases and J shed 1 base, with 14 bases lying between them. This CDR3 comprises 16 residues. DNA of the CDR3: TGTGCCAGCAGTTTGAAGTCAGGTGGGGGCACAGATACGCAGTATTTT. This translates into CASSLKSGGGTDTQYF.

This clonotype was detected a few times. The rearrangement uses TRBV11-2 and TRBJ1-1, with D maybe TRBD1 (5 bases). The CDR3 runs 13 residues. The germline CDR1 and CDR2 sequences are SGHAT and FQNNGV. The V end was cut by 6 bases, the J end by 5 bases, with 13 bases between. This CDR3 is CASSQGGRTEAFF. In nucleotides, the CDR3 is TGTGCCAGCAGTCAGGGTGGACGGACTGAAGCTTTCTTT.

DNA for the CDR3: TGTGCCAGCAGACCAGTCGGCTCGGGCGCAGATACGCAGTATTTT. It translates to CASRPVGSGADTQYF. The rearrangement joins TRBV12-3 or TRBV12-4 to TRBJ2-3, with unresolved D. The CDR3 has 15 residues. Trimming took 6 bases from V and 4 from J, leaving 17 bases between them.

The sample holds a few counts of this clonotype. This chain links TRBV5-1 with TRBJ2-1; TRBD2 might be the D (7 bases). Between the trimmed V and J ends, which lost 3 bases and 5 bases, there was a span of 15 bases. The CDR3 runs 15 residues. The V gene's germline CDR1 is SGHRS and CDR2 YFSETQ. The CDR3 bases are TGCGCCAGCAGCTGGCGGGGGACACCAAACAATGAGCAGTTCTTC. Translated, it gives CASSWRGTPNNEQFF.

The table lists this clonotype with a few counts. This chain uses TRBV5-5 with TRBJ1-5; D is undetermined. Per germline, CDR1 SGHKS and CDR2 YYEKEE (reference sequence). The CDR3 extends over 13 amino acids. Trimming took off 0 bases at V and 6 bases at J, with 7 bases between the two ends. The CDR3 DNA reads as TGTGCCAGCAGCTTGGAACGGTTTCAGCCCCAGCATTTT. Translated, it gives CASSLERFQPQHF.